These 16 T cell receptor beta chains came from one sample sequenced in a study of shared clonotypes between healthy human individuals. It was CD45RO-negative cells, positively selected for CCR7, that made up naive CD8 cells, with terminally differentiated effector memory CD45RA+ cells excluded. This table comes from immunoSEQ multiplex PCR, and its TCRdb copy is limited to in-frame clones, with some not included. In the table there are 1.5 million to 2.5 million clones, roughly 95% of which are singletons. The specimen was naive CD8+ T cells sorted from blood. These receptors all come from a man between 18 and 35 years old in good health.

This chain links TRBV27 with TRBJ2-7; D gene ambiguous. The CDR3 has 14 amino acids. The V and J ends lost 3 bases and 0 bases respectively, with 9 bases between them. Germline V gives CDR1 MNHEY, CDR2 SMNVEV (reference sequence). CDR3 nucleotide sequence: TGTGCCAGCAGTTTCGACGGAAGCTCCTACGAGCAGTACTTC. Amino acid sequence: CASSFDGSSYEQYF.

The chain links TRBV9 to TRBJ1-2; 7 bases fit TRBD1. Germline V gene data show CDR1 as SGDLS and CDR2 as YYNGEE. V lost 3 bases to trimming and J lost 2 bases; unmatched junction nucleotides: 10. This CDR3 region has 16 residues. This chain's CDR3 is CASSGYLQGMNYGYTF. CDR3 bases: TGTGCCAGCAGCGGATACTTACAGGGGATGAACTATGGCTACACCTTC.

V gene TRBV5-4 combines with J gene TRBJ2-7; tentatively, D is TRBD2 (6 bases). The CDR3 runs 14 residues. Per the germline V gene, CDR1 is SGHNT and CDR2 is YYREEE (reference sequence). V was shortened by 2 bases and J by 6 bases, with 15 bases between the two germline ends. The CDR3 DNA reads TGTGCCAGCAGCTTCGGGGGAGCGGGTCGCGAGCAGTACTTC. It codes for CASSFGGAGREQYF.

The rearrangement joins TRBV27 to TRBJ1-5, with D unresolved. The CDR3 has 15 amino acids. The V end lost 3 bases, the J end lost 2 bases, and 11 bases lay between the germline ends. Germline CDR1 is MNHEY and CDR2 is SMNVEV (reference sequence). The CDR3 here is CASSLGSGGNQPQHF. The CDR3 coding sequence is TGTGCCAGCAGTTTGGGTTCTGGTGGCAATCAGCCCCAGCATTTT.

The rearrangement joins TRBV5-6 to TRBJ2-7, with 7 bases aligning to TRBD1. The CDR3 is made up of 13 amino acids. J gave up 2 bases and V 4 bases, and 3 bases lay outside the gene matches. The germline V gene has CDR1 SGHDT and CDR2 YYEEEE. The CDR3 DNA follows: TGTGCCAGCAGCCAAGGGACAGCCTACGAGCAGTACTTC. It codes for CASSQGTAYEQYF.

The rearrangement joins TRBV29-1 to TRBJ2-7; 9 bases match TRBD1. The junction had 4 bases not matched to a gene; V was cut back by 5 bases and J by 2 bases. The CDR3 has 13 amino acids. Germline CDR1 SQVTM, CDR2 ANQGSEA. The CDR3: CSVTQGAAYEQYF. Written as DNA, the CDR3 is TGCAGCGTTACACAGGGGGCGGCCTACGAGCAGTACTTC.

This clone appeared once. The chain carries TRBV13 and TRBJ2-5; D is uncertain. The CDR3 extends over 15 amino acids. The germline CDR1 and CDR2 sequences are PRHDT and FYEKMQ (reference sequence). Between the trimmed V and J ends, which lost 5 bases and 0 bases, there was a span of 13 bases. The CDR3 DNA reads TGTGCCAGCAGCCTCCGGACGGAAAACCAAGAGACCCAGTACTTC. Protein product: CASSLRTENQETQYF.

The chain combines TRBV7-9 with TRBJ1-6; 10 nucleotides line up with TRBD1. V was clipped by 3 bases and J by 7 bases; unmatched bases: 6. This CDR3 spans 16 amino acids. CDR1 and CDR2 (germline): SEHNR, FQNEAQ (reference sequence). Here the CDR3 DNA reads TGTGCCAGCAGCTTTACAGGGACAGGGGAAAATTCACCCCTCCACTTT. Its protein is CASSFTGTGENSPLHF.

The chain employs TRBV6-1 and TRBJ2-1; a possible D gene is TRBD2 (5 bases). V was clipped by 0 bases and J by 9 bases, with 18 bases between them. The CDR3 length is 16 residues. Per germline, CDR1 MNHNS and CDR2 SASEGT. CDR3 residues: CASSEAPGLAEVEQFF. In DNA form, the CDR3 reads TGTGCCAGCAGTGAAGCGCCGGGTCTAGCAGAGGTTGAGCAGTTCTTC.

V usage is TRBV9 and J usage is TRBJ1-1; tentative D call: TRBD1 (5 bases). This CDR3 has 14 amino acids. V shed 3 bases and J shed 0 bases, with 9 bases lying between them. CDR1 SGDLS and CDR2 YYNGEE come from the germline V gene. CDR3 loop: CASSAGGVNTEAFF. Written as DNA, the CDR3 is TGTGCCAGCAGCGCCGGAGGGGTGAACACTGAAGCTTTCTTT.

This clone has only a few counts. The chain is built from TRBV27 and TRBJ1-5; possible D gene TRBD1, 6 bases. Trimming took 2 bases from V and 7 from J, leaving 12 bases between them. This CDR3 has 14 amino acids. Germline CDR1 and CDR2: MNHEY and SMNVEV (reference sequence). CDR3 in DNA: TGTGCCAGCAGTTTAGGTGGAACAGGGCAGCCCCAGCATTTT. It is translated as CASSLGGTGQPQHF.

Comment on this clone: The same CDR3 arises from other DNA sequences in this sample as well. V is TRBV4-1 and J is TRBJ1-4, with D perhaps matching TRBD1 (5 bases). The germline V gene encodes CDR1 MGHRA and CDR2 YSYEKL. Trimming pared 0 bases from V and 2 bases from J, leaving 10 bases between. This CDR3 contains 16 residues. For the CDR3, the DNA is TGCGCCAGCAGCCAAGAGAGGGGCGCGACTAATGAAAAACTGTTTTTT. This sequence encodes CASSQERGATNEKLFF.

This chain uses TRBV9 with TRBJ2-7; TRBD1 agrees at 7 bases. Trimming at V came to 4 bases and at J to 0 bases, leaving 10 bases not matched to a gene. Germline assignment: CDR1 SGDLS and CDR2 YYNGEE. The CDR3 sequence is 16 residues long. The CDR3: CASSPTSRDSSYEQYF. The CDR3 nucleotides are TGTGCCAGCAGCCCTACCTCCCGGGACAGCTCCTACGAGCAGTACTTC.

In the case of this clone: This sample also contains other DNA sequences that code for the same CDR3. J is TRBJ2-7 and V is TRBV27; D uncertain. Trimming took 3 bases from V and 5 from J, leaving 5 bases between them. Per germline, CDR1 MNHEY and CDR2 SMNVEV (reference sequence). The CDR3 spans 11 residues. CDR3 sequence reads: CASSFRNEQYF. The CDR3 region has the DNA TGTGCCAGCAGTTTCAGGAACGAGCAGTACTTC.

Details on this clone: Other DNA variants within this sample encode the same CDR3. The chain has TRBV9 and TRBJ2-7, with 11 bases identical to TRBD1. V dropped 4 bases and J dropped 6; count of bases not matched to a gene: 6. CDR1 is SGDLS and CDR2 is YYNGEE in the germline V gene. The CDR3 spans 14 residues. CDR3 region: CASSSGTGGSEQYF. The CDR3 DNA sequence: TGTGCCAGCAGCTCCGGGACAGGGGGTTCCGAGCAGTACTTC. Supplemented by reference TRBV9 and TRBJ2-7, the full variable domain reads DSGVTQTPKHLITATGQRVTLRCSPRSGDLSVYWYQQSLDQGLQFLIQYYNGEERAKGNILERFSAQQFPDLHSELNLSSLELGDSALYFCASSSGTGGSEQYFGPGTRLTVT.

The chain couples TRBV21-1 to TRBJ2-7; whether TRBD2, the table's D call, matches the DNA was not checked. TRBV21-1 is given as a pseudogene. The CDR3 length is 16 residues. Here the CDR3 DNA reads TGTGCCAGCAGCAAAGGGGGACTAGCGGGAGGTGGCGAGCAGTACTTC. Amino acid sequence: CASSKGGLAGGGEQYF.